This T cell receptor beta chain was sequenced in a study of T cells after yellow fever vaccination. This clonotype was recorded at least ten times. The antigen is not known. TCRdb itself ran the 5' RACE reads through MiXCR, one entry per CDR3 protein. The sample shows 80,000 to 100,000 distinct CDR3 sequences, approximately 6.3% of them seen only once. Study-level points and caveats: FACS-sorted repertoires could contain abundant clonotypes contaminating from the bulk population. Post-booster reappearance was seen for most primary-vaccination clones (96% CD4, 85% to 90% CD8). Weaker, the secondary response peaked sooner, at day 5 versus 15. A limited proportion of clonotypes was detected within both the CD4 and CD8 compartments.

The V gene's germline CDR1 is LGHNA and CDR2 YNFKEQ. The CDR3 loop spans 15 amino acids. Trimming cost V 5 bases and J 6 bases, with 18 bases left between them. Sequencing used CD8+ T cells sorted from PBMCs, obtained 10 days after the yellow fever booster vaccination. This receptor was identified in a man aged 18 to 30 who received the YFV17D yellow fever vaccine. The chain uses TRBV4-2 and TRBJ2-3; maybe TRBD2 (5 bases). This CDR3 reads CASSADPGRFDTQYF. The CDR3 region has the DNA TGTGCCAGCAGCGCCGACCCGGGAAGGTTTGATACGCAGTATTTT.